The 29 T cell receptor beta chains reported below all come from one sample, sequenced in a study of blood T cells in healthy people across ages. Through a sample-barcoded 5' primer and a J-beta primer mix, a second PCR was run for about 6 to 12 cycles. Using its own MiXCR run on the 5' RACE reads, TCRdb lists one record per CDR3 protein. Of 1,300,000 or so distinct CDR3 sequences listed, 59% are singletons. Input material: blood. Receptor source: a man between 18 and 29 years old in good health.

The rearrangement links TRBV12-3 or TRBV12-4 to TRBJ1-2; D is undetermined. The CDR3 loop spans 13 amino acids. Trimming removed 5 bases at V and 4 bases at J, with 11 bases between. CDR3 in amino acids: CASSPREAYGYTF. The CDR3 DNA reads as TGTGCCAGCAGTCCCCGTGAGGCCTATGGCTACACCTTC.

J is TRBJ2-2 and V is TRBV3-1, with no clear D. Deletions cut 0 bases from V and 7 bases from J, with 12 bases between. Germline V gene lookup returns CDR1 LGHDT and CDR2 YNNKEL (reference sequence). This CDR3 has 15 residues. CDR3 in DNA: TGTGCCAGCAGCCAAGATCTGAGCACGCACGGGGAGCTGTTTTTT. Translated, it gives CASSQDLSTHGELFF.

The count of this clonotype is one. J is TRBJ2-3 and V is TRBV27; D gene uncertain. The CDR3 spans 16 residues. Trimming cost V 3 bases and J 2 bases, with 15 bases left between them. Germline V gives CDR1 MNHEY, CDR2 SMNVEV (reference sequence). CDR3 in amino acids: CASSFSTPQDTDTQYF. DNA of the CDR3: TGTGCCAGCAGTTTCTCTACACCCCAGGACACAGATACGCAGTATTTT.

This clonotype has only a few counts. Here the CDR3 DNA reads TGTGCCAGCAGCCAACCGGGACTAGGCCACAATGAGCAGTTCTTC. Protein product: CASSQPGLGHNEQFF. The chain joins TRBV4-2 to TRBJ2-1; the match to TRBD2 covers 8 bases. V lost 2 bases, J lost 5 bases, and 5 bases stayed unmatched. CDR3 length: 15 amino acids. Germline CDR1 LGHNA, CDR2 YNFKEQ.

This chain links TRBV4-3 with TRBJ2-2; 8 nucleotides agree with TRBD1. The CDR3 consists of 15 residues. Per germline, CDR1 LGHNA and CDR2 YSLEER. V was pared by 4 bases and J by 6 bases, with 7 bases of the junction left unmatched. The CDR3: CASSPGQGSSGELFF. CDR3 nucleotide sequence: TGCGCCAGCAGCCCCGGACAGGGATCATCCGGGGAGCTGTTTTTT.

Ten or more counts support this clonotype. The V call is TRBV6-5, the J call TRBJ1-1, with no clear D. There are 13 residues in the CDR3. Germline lookup yields CDR1 MNHEY and CDR2 SVGAGI. V was clipped by 6 bases and J by 1 base, with 9 bases between them. The DNA of the CDR3 is TGTGCCAGCAGCCCCGGGGAGAACACTGAAGCTTTCTTT. It codes for CASSPGENTEAFF.

The chain carries TRBV20-1 and TRBJ2-7, with TRBD2 as a possible D gene (6 bases). The CDR3 consists of 15 residues. The V gene lost 5 bases and the J gene lost 0 bases, with 17 bases spanning the gap. Looked up from germline, CDR1 is DFQATT and CDR2 is SNEGSKA (reference sequence). The CDR3 is CSAPRLAELSYEQYF. The CDR3 coding sequence is TGCAGTGCTCCACGCTTAGCGGAACTCTCCTACGAGCAGTACTTC.

This clonotype was seen only a few times. The V call is TRBV29-1, the J call TRBJ2-5; D unresolved. Germline CDR1 is SQVTM and CDR2 is ANQGSEA. This CDR3 is 12 amino acids long. Trimming pared 1 base from V and 3 bases from J, leaving 6 bases between. As DNA, the CDR3 is TGCAGCGTTGAAGGGCTAGAAGAGACCCAGTACTTC. The encoded protein is CSVEGLEETQYF.

The chain uses TRBV29-1 and TRBJ1-3; TRBD1 is a possible D gene (5 bases). V lost 2 bases and J 0 bases, leaving 8 bases between the germline ends. The CDR3 is made up of 14 amino acids. Germline loops: CDR1 SQVTM, CDR2 ANQGSEA. CDR3 DNA sequence: TGCAGCGTTGAATCCGGGGGCTCTGGAAACACCATATATTTT. Translated, it gives CSVESGGSGNTIYF. The full variable domain, in which reference TRBV29-1 and TRBJ1-3 provide the parts outside the CDR3, is SAVISQKPSRDICQRGTSLTIQCQVDSQVTMMFWYRQQPGQSLTLIATANQGSEATYESGFVIDKFPISRPNLTFSTLTVSNMSPEDSSIYLCSVESGGSGNTIYFGEGSWLTVV.

The chain has TRBV20-1 and TRBJ2-3; 10 positions agree with TRBD1. Germline V gene sequence: CDR1 DFQATT, CDR2 SNEGSKA (reference sequence). J gave up 2 bases and V 3 bases, and 2 bases lay outside the gene matches. The CDR3 loop spans 14 amino acids. CDR3 protein: CSASGTGDTDTQYF. DNA of the CDR3: TGCAGTGCTAGTGGGACAGGGGACACAGATACGCAGTATTTT.

The V gene is TRBV6-2 or TRBV6-3, the J gene TRBJ2-1, with a tentative D call TRBD2 (6 bases). CDR3 length equals 11 residues. V was pared by 6 bases and J by 10 bases, with 10 bases between. The germline CDR1 and CDR2 sequences are MNHEY and SVGEGT. The CDR3 region has the DNA TGTGCCAGCAGCGCCCGGGGGGAGCAGTTCTTC. This sequence encodes CASSARGEQFF.

A single count supports this clonotype. The V call is TRBV4-2, the J call TRBJ2-7, with 9 bases matching TRBD1. The CDR3 extends over 13 amino acids. Germline CDR1 and CDR2: LGHNA and YNFKEQ. V lost 3 bases to trimming and J lost 6 bases; unmatched junction nucleotides: 3. CDR3 sequence (DNA): TGTGCCAGCAGCCAGGGACAGGGAGCCGAGCAGTACTTC. Its protein product is CASSQGQGAEQYF.

The rearrangement links TRBV20-1 to TRBJ2-1; D is tentatively TRBD1 or TRBD2 (5 bases each). The CDR3 length is 17 residues. CDR1 is DFQATT, CDR2 SNEGSKA, per germline (reference sequence). V was clipped by 3 bases and J by 7 bases, with 25 bases between them. The CDR3 here is CSASIVGDHDTGNEQFF. The CDR3 coding sequence is TGCAGTGCTAGTATAGTGGGGGACCACGATACCGGAAATGAGCAGTTCTTC.

This clonotype was recorded once. The rearrangement uses TRBV27 and TRBJ1-6; D is unclear. The CDR3 has 15 residues. Germline loops: CDR1 MNHEY, CDR2 SMNVEV (reference sequence). V was pared by 3 bases and J by 7 bases, with 13 bases between. The CDR3 bases are TGTGCCAGCAGTTTTTTGGCGACGCGAAATTCACCCCTCCACTTT. This encodes CASSFLATRNSPLHF.

This clonotype is a singleton in its sample. This chain connects TRBV28 to TRBJ2-7; TRBD1 matches 10 bases. Unmatched junction bases numbered 4, after V lost 5 bases and J lost 9 bases. CDR1 MDHEN and CDR2 SYDVKM come from the germline V gene. CDR3 length: 12 residues. This CDR3 is CASSRQGARQYF. CDR3 coding DNA: TGTGCCAGCAGTAGACAGGGGGCGCGGCAGTACTTC.

The J gene is TRBJ2-5, the V gene TRBV6-6; a possible D gene is TRBD2 (6 bases). Germline values: CDR1 MNHNY, CDR2 SVGAGI (reference sequence). V was pared by 0 bases and J by 2 bases, with 13 bases between. CDR3 length equals 16 residues. Written as DNA, the CDR3 is TGTGCCAGCAGTTACTCTCCGGGACTTCAACAAGAGACCCAGTACTTC. It encodes CASSYSPGLQQETQYF.

A few counts support this clonotype. The gene calls are TRBV5-1 and TRBJ2-3; 9 nucleotides align to TRBD2. The J segment lost 3 bases and the V segment lost 4 bases, leaving 6 bases of the junction unmatched. The V gene's germline CDR1 is SGHRS and CDR2 YFSETQ. CDR3 size: 15 residues. As DNA, the CDR3 is TGCGCCAGCAGCACCAGCGGGAGGCGGACAGATACGCAGTATTTT. Translating it yields CASSTSGRRTDTQYF.

The chain links TRBV10-3 to TRBJ1-1, with a tentative D call TRBD1 (6 bases). CDR3 length equals 14 residues. Looked up from germline, CDR1 is ENHRY and CDR2 is SYGVKD. Deletions cut 6 bases from V and 4 bases from J, with 15 bases between. The DNA for the CDR3 is TGTGCCATCAGGCTAGGGGGGGAGGTCACTGAAGCTTTCTTT. Translating it yields CAIRLGGEVTEAFF.

The rearrangement uses TRBV29-1 and TRBJ2-1, with D tentatively TRBD1 (5 bases). This CDR3 spans 14 amino acids. V shed 3 bases and J shed 1 base, with 10 bases lying between them. Germline CDR1 reads SQVTM; CDR2 reads ANQGSEA. The CDR3 spells CSVDRRVSYNEQFF. The CDR3 DNA is TGCAGCGTTGACCGCAGGGTATCCTACAATGAGCAGTTCTTC.

This clonotype was recorded once. This chain connects TRBV25-1 to TRBJ1-2; D gene uncertain. Germline lookup yields CDR1 MGHDK and CDR2 SYGVNS. The ends were cut back, 8 bases at V and 4 bases at J, with 11 bases in the middle. The CDR3 sequence is 12 residues long. Written as DNA, the CDR3 is TGTGCCAGCGGGTCGAAACTCTATGGCTACACCTTC. Encoded protein: CASGSKLYGYTF.

In its sample, this clonotype was seen once. A junction boundary mismatches the germline segment, possibly from a read error. The gene calls are TRBV7-2 and TRBJ2-7; weak D call: TRBD2 (6 bases). Germline assignment: CDR1 SGHTA and CDR2 FQGNSA. The CDR3 is made up of 15 amino acids. Here the CDR3 reads CASSLIPGVSHEQYF. The CDR3 DNA is TGTGCCAGCAGCTTAATTCCGGGGGTCTCCCACGAGCAGTACTTC. The complete variable domain, with remaining parts taken from reference TRBV7-2 and TRBJ2-7, reads GAGVSQSPSNKVTEKGKDVELRCDPISGHTALYWYRQSLGQGLEFLIYFQGNSAPDKSGLPSDRFSAERTGGSVSTLTIQRTQQEDSAVYLCASSLIPGVSHEQYFGPGTRLTVT.

The chain links TRBV13 to TRBJ1-2; D is uncertain. Per germline, CDR1 PRHDT and CDR2 FYEKMQ (reference sequence). V was shortened by 2 bases and J by 8 bases, with 12 bases between the two germline ends. CDR3 length equals 13 residues. CDR3 sequence (DNA): TGTGCCAGCAGCTTAAGCTCTGTTAAAGGCTACACCTTC. This gives the protein CASSLSSVKGYTF.

The chain is built from TRBV4-3 and TRBJ2-3; no firm D call. The length of the CDR3 is 14 residues. Germline CDR1 and CDR2: LGHNA and YSLEER. V lost 1 base and J lost 4, with 9 bases in between. CDR3 nucleotides: TGCGCCAGCAGCCAAGGGGGAAATTCAGATACGCAGTATTTT. It codes for CASSQGGNSDTQYF.

This chain connects TRBV14 to TRBJ2-7, with D unclear. The CDR3 has 14 amino acids. CDR1 is SGHDN, CDR2 FVKESK, per germline. The V end was cut by 0 bases, the J end by 6 bases, with 12 bases between. The CDR3: CASSQEVSLTEQYF. The CDR3 DNA reads TGTGCCAGCAGCCAAGAGGTTAGCCTGACCGAGCAGTACTTC.

This sequence joins TRBV5-5 and TRBJ2-7, with D perhaps being TRBD1 or TRBD2 (6 bases each). CDR1 and CDR2 from the germline V gene are SGHKS and YYEKEE (reference sequence). The CDR3 is 19 amino acids. With 0 bases removed from V and 3 bases from J, the gap between germline ends came to 25 bases. The CDR3 region is CASSLGGLTGLGRDYEQYF. The CDR3 nucleotides are TGTGCCAGCAGCTTGGGGGGGTTAACAGGGCTCGGGAGAGACTACGAGCAGTACTTC. Full variable domain (missing parts from reference TRBV5-5 and TRBJ2-7): DAGVTQSPTHLIKTRGQQVTLRCSPISGHKSVSWYQQVLGQGPQFIFQYYEKEERGRGNFPDRFSARQFPNYSSELNVNALLLGDSALYLCASSLGGLTGLGRDYEQYFGPGTRLTVT.

The rearrangement uses TRBV20-1 and TRBJ2-2, with D perhaps given as TRBD1 or TRBD2 (5 bases each). This CDR3 contains 16 residues. V dropped 0 bases and J dropped 2 bases, with 13 bases sitting between them. Germline loops: CDR1 DFQATT, CDR2 SNEGSKA (reference sequence). The CDR3 sequence is CSARERGVVNTGELFF. DNA for the CDR3: TGCAGTGCTAGAGAGAGGGGTGTAGTAAACACCGGGGAGCTGTTTTTT.

The rearrangement links TRBV10-3 to TRBJ2-5; no definite D call. The length of the CDR3 is 13 residues. Looked up from germline, CDR1 is ENHRY and CDR2 is SYGVKD. V lost 6 bases and J lost 5, with 13 bases in between. The CDR3 DNA sequence: TGTGCCATCAGCCAGCCCCTAGGGGAGACCCAGTACTTC. This encodes CAISQPLGETQYF.

J is TRBJ1-2 and V is TRBV4-3; 10 bases map to TRBD1. The germline gives CDR1 LGHNA, CDR2 YSLEER. J gave up 7 bases and V 0 bases, and 14 bases lay outside the gene matches. The CDR3 is 18 residues long. The DNA of the CDR3 is TGCGCCAGCAGCCAAGATTGGCTGGCGACAGGGGGCATGAGTGGCTACACCTTC. The encoded protein is CASSQDWLATGGMSGYTF.

The rearrangement uses TRBV7-2 and TRBJ2-4; D may correspond to TRBD1 or TRBD2 (5 bases each). This CDR3 region has 12 residues. Germline V CDR1 and CDR2: SGHTA, FQGNSA. Deletions cut 4 bases from V and 14 bases from J, with 15 bases between. CDR3 residues: CASSSTGTNEYF. The DNA of the CDR3 is TGTGCCAGCAGCTCCACCGGGACGAATGAGTACTTC.